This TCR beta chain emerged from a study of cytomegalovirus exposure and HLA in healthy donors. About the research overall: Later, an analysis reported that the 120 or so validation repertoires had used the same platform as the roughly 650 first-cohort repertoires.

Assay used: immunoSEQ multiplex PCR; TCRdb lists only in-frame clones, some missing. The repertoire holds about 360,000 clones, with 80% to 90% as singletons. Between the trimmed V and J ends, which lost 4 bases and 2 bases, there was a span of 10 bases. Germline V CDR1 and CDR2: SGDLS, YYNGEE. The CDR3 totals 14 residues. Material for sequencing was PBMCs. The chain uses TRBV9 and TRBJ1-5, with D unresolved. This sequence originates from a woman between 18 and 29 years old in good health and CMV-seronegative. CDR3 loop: CASSQDIGNQPQHF. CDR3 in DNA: TGTGCCAGCAGCCAAGACATAGGCAATCAGCCCCAGCATTTT.